The 19 T cell receptor beta chains given below trace back to one sample, sequenced in a study of cytomegalovirus exposure and HLA in healthy donors. The PCR used 60 Vbeta and 13 Jbeta primers. TCRdb's copy holds only in-frame clones and misses some; the assay was immunoSEQ multiplex PCR. The repertoire holds roughly 150,000 clones, with around 82% as singletons. Sequencing used PBMCs. These receptor sequences come from a woman aged 45-60 years in good health and CMV-seropositive.

Only a few counts were recorded for this clone. Other DNA sequences of this sample code for an identical CDR3. V gene TRBV5-1 combines with J gene TRBJ1-5; a weak D match, TRBD1 (6 bases). Trimming stripped 0 bases from V and 1 base from J, with 8 bases between. This CDR3 spans 15 amino acids. Per germline, CDR1 SGHRS and CDR2 YFSETQ. The CDR3 nucleotides are TGCGCCAGCAGCTTGGGGCAGGGGAGCAATCAGCCCCAGCATTTT. Translation gives CASSLGQGSNQPQHF.

The chain employs TRBV19 and TRBJ2-7; the D is unclear. CDR1 and CDR2 (germline): LNHDA, SQIVND (reference sequence). This CDR3 is built from 14 residues. V lost 3 bases to trimming and J lost 3 bases, with 12 bases between them. The CDR3 sequence is CASSMSGSLYEQYF. CDR3 in DNA: TGTGCCAGTAGTATGTCGGGTTCCCTCTACGAGCAGTACTTC.

The chain recombines TRBV7-9 with TRBJ2-6, with D maybe TRBD1 (6 bases). The CDR3 loop spans 17 amino acids. Trimming took 4 bases from V and 4 from J, leaving 17 bases between them. Germline V CDR1 and CDR2: SEHNR, FQNEAQ (reference sequence). CDR3 residues: CASSSDTGPVGANVLTF. In DNA form, the CDR3 reads TGTGCCAGCAGCTCAGATACAGGGCCGGTCGGGGCCAACGTCCTGACTTTC.

The rearrangement links TRBV6-5 to TRBJ1-5; TRBD1 might be the D (5 bases). CDR1 and CDR2 from the germline V gene are MNHEY and SVGAGI. CDR3 size: 15 residues. V dropped 0 bases and J dropped 4 bases, with 10 bases sitting between them. The CDR3 DNA follows: TGTGCCAGCAGTTACTCGTGGGGCTCAAATCAGCCCCAGCATTTT. Its protein is CASSYSWGSNQPQHF.

The rearrangement uses TRBV7-2 and TRBJ1-1; D gene ambiguous. The V end lost 5 bases, the J end lost 0 bases, and 4 bases lay between the germline ends. This CDR3 contains 12 residues. CDR1 is SGHTA, CDR2 FQGNSA, per germline. CDR3 in amino acids: CASSPLNTEAFF. The CDR3 nucleotides read TGTGCCAGCAGCCCTTTGAACACTGAAGCTTTCTTT.

The gene calls are TRBV10-1 and TRBJ1-4, with 7 bases aligning to TRBD1. Germline V gene sequence: CDR1 WNHNN, CDR2 SYGVQD (reference sequence). After removal of 2 bases from V and 7 bases from J, the junction contained 19 bases not matched to a gene. The CDR3 has 19 amino acids. The chain's CDR3 is CASSEALCWTGPRCEKLFF. CDR3 nucleotides: TGCGCCAGCAGTGAGGCGCTTTGCTGGACAGGTCCTAGGTGTGAAAAACTGTTTTTT.

The rearrangement joins TRBV18 to TRBJ1-2, with D possibly matching TRBD1 (6 bases). The germline CDR1 and CDR2 sequences are KGHSH and LQKENI. V was trimmed by 3 bases and J by 7 bases, leaving 12 bases between them. The CDR3 extends over 13 amino acids. CDR3: CASSPDRSSGYTF. CDR3 sequence (DNA): TGTGCCAGCTCACCCGACAGGTCTAGTGGCTACACCTTC.

The chain carries TRBV18 and TRBJ2-2; the D gene is possibly TRBD1 (5 bases). The CDR3 length is 14 residues. The germline V and J ends were trimmed by 3 bases and 6 bases, with 11 bases remaining between them. Germline V gives CDR1 KGHSH, CDR2 LQKENI. CDR3 protein: CASSPQAGPGELFF. CDR3 in DNA: TGTGCCAGCTCACCCCAGGCAGGGCCCGGGGAGCTGTTTTTT.

The chain uses TRBV27 and TRBJ1-6, with a weak D call TRBD1 (5 bases). Looked up from germline, CDR1 is MNHEY and CDR2 is SMNVEV (reference sequence). V was cut by 5 bases and J by 0 bases, with 17 bases left in between. The CDR3 is 18 amino acids. The CDR3 sequence is CASSQGKGLSSYNSPLHF. In nucleotides, the CDR3 is TGTGCCAGCAGTCAAGGGAAGGGGCTGAGCTCCTATAATTCACCCCTCCACTTT.

This clone was recorded only once. The V gene is TRBV5-1, the J gene TRBJ2-3; D remains unclear. V shed 2 bases and J shed 5 bases, with 6 bases lying between them. Germline V gene data show CDR1 as SGHRS and CDR2 as YFSETQ. The CDR3 loop spans 12 amino acids. CDR3 nucleotide sequence: TGCGCCAGCAGCTTCCCGGGAGATACGCAGTATTTT. Amino acid sequence: CASSFPGDTQYF. Looking up the rest from reference TRBV5-1 and TRBJ2-3 gives the full variable domain: KAGVTQTPRYLIKTRGQQVTLSCSPISGHRSVSWYQQTPGQGLQFLFEYFSETQRNKGNFPGRFSGRQFSNSRSEMNVSTLELGDSALYLCASSFPGDTQYFGPGTRLTVL.

About this clone itself: Other nucleotide sequences from this sample produce the same CDR3. The chain carries TRBV4-2 and TRBJ2-1; D uncertain. There are 16 residues in the CDR3. CDR1 and CDR2 (germline): LGHNA, YNFKEQ. V was cut by 0 bases and J by 4 bases, with 13 bases left in between. The CDR3 nucleotides read TGTGCCAGCAGCCAAGATCCGGGTGATAATTACAATGAGCAGTTCTTC. It translates to CASSQDPGDNYNEQFF.

The rearrangement links TRBV27 to TRBJ2-7, with TRBD2 identical over 13 bases. The CDR3 spans 16 residues. CDR1 is MNHEY and CDR2 is SMNVEV in the germline V gene (reference sequence). V shed 2 bases and J 2 bases; nucleotides not matched to a gene: 3. The CDR3 nucleotides are TGTGCCAGCAGTTTAAAAGGGACTAGCGGGGCCTACGAGCAGTACTTC. It is translated as CASSLKGTSGAYEQYF.

The rearrangement joins TRBV30 to TRBJ2-2; D is unclear. In germline, CDR1 is GTSNPN, CDR2 SVGIG (reference sequence). The CDR3 spans 17 residues. Trimming stripped 2 bases from V and 0 bases from J, with 16 bases between. The CDR3 spells CAWSLPRGWANTGELFF. The CDR3 nucleotides are TGTGCCTGGAGTCTTCCCCGCGGTTGGGCGAACACCGGGGAGCTGTTTTTT.

This chain joins TRBV5-1 and TRBJ1-2; TRBD1 aligns across 8 bases. Germline loops: CDR1 SGHRS, CDR2 YFSETQ. The CDR3 consists of 14 residues. After removal of 4 bases from V and 4 bases from J, the junction contained 6 bases not matched to a gene. The CDR3 loop reads CASSNGQGVYGYTF. In DNA form, the CDR3 reads TGCGCCAGCAGCAACGGACAGGGTGTCTATGGCTACACCTTC. The full variable domain, with the rest looked up from reference TRBV5-1 and TRBJ1-2, is KAGVTQTPRYLIKTRGQQVTLSCSPISGHRSVSWYQQTPGQGLQFLFEYFSETQRNKGNFPGRFSGRQFSNSRSEMNVSTLELGDSALYLCASSNGQGVYGYTFGSGTRLTVV.

V gene TRBV6-1 combines with J gene TRBJ1-1; D gene ambiguous. From germline, CDR1 is MNHNS and CDR2 SASEGT. There are 14 residues in the CDR3. V dropped 0 bases and J dropped 0 bases, with 5 bases sitting between them. DNA of the CDR3: TGTGCCAGCAGTGAAGCAGCAATGAACACTGAAGCTTTCTTT. Its translation is CASSEAAMNTEAFF.

This chain joins TRBV27 and TRBJ2-3, with 8 bases identical to TRBD1. Losses at the gene ends were 7 bases for V and 4 bases for J; bases not matched to a gene: 13. Germline V CDR1 and CDR2: MNHEY, SMNVEV (reference sequence). This CDR3 has 16 residues. The CDR3 DNA reads as TGTGCCAGCAAGGGTCTCAGGACAGGGACCGCAGATACGCAGTATTTT. This codes for CASKGLRTGTADTQYF.

The chain uses TRBV27 and TRBJ2-7; TRBD1 matches 10 bases. The trim removed 7 bases at V and 5 bases at J, leaving 5 bases unmatched. The germline V gene has CDR1 MNHEY and CDR2 SMNVEV (reference sequence). The CDR3 loop spans 13 amino acids. The CDR3: CASKGQGIDEQYF. The CDR3 coding sequence is TGTGCCAGCAAGGGACAGGGGATCGACGAGCAGTACTTC.

CDR3 DNA: TGCGCCAGCAGTAAACAAGAAACGTACGAGCAGTACTTC. Translated, it gives CASSKQETYEQYF. V usage is TRBV10-1 and J usage is TRBJ2-7; D remains unclear. This CDR3 is 13 amino acids long. Per the germline V gene, CDR1 is WNHNN and CDR2 is SYGVQD (reference sequence). The V end lost 5 bases, the J end lost 4 bases, and 12 bases lay between the germline ends.

There are a few counts of this clone. The chain couples TRBV6-6 to TRBJ1-5; D remains ambiguous. The CDR3 totals 15 residues. Germline V gene lookup returns CDR1 MNHNY and CDR2 SVGAGI (reference sequence). Trimming pared 6 bases from V and 0 bases from J, leaving 12 bases between. The CDR3 protein is CASRQTTNSNQPQHF. Written as DNA, the CDR3 is TGTGCCAGCAGGCAAACGACAAATAGCAATCAGCCCCAGCATTTT.